One sample yielded the 24 T cell receptor beta chains listed below, sequenced in a study of blood T cell repertoires in COVID-19 (dated by TCRdb to about 2020). Receptor libraries were prepared by the immunoSEQ multiplex PCR assay. TCRdb stores this immuneACCESS table with in-frame sequences only. Part of the clones is absent; in the studies checked, under half of the shortfall reflects unresolved V genes, and no reason is known for the rest. Counted in this sample were fewer than 300,000 clones; about 83% of them appeared once. About 5.7% of the sample goes to the ten largest clones. Sequencing was performed on peripheral blood. These receptor sequences come from a man older than 75 with acute or convalescent COVID-19.

The V call is TRBV28, the J call TRBJ1-2, with D possibly matching TRBD1 (6 bases). The CDR3 runs to 15 residues. The V gene's germline CDR1 is MDHEN and CDR2 SYDVKM. Trimming left V 5 bases short and J 2 bases short, with 15 bases between. The CDR3: CASSRNPTGNYGYTF. Written as DNA, the CDR3 is TGTGCCAGCAGTCGAAACCCAACAGGGAACTATGGCTACACCTTC.

The rearrangement uses TRBV28 and TRBJ2-5; 7 nucleotides align to TRBD2. V shed 2 bases, J shed 3 bases, and the junction held 15 bases outside the gene matches. Germline assignment: CDR1 MDHEN and CDR2 SYDVKM. The CDR3 totals 18 residues. CDR3 nucleotides: TGTGCCAGCAGTTTAATGGTTGGGCTAGCGGAGACAAAAGAGACCCAGTACTTC. Its protein is CASSLMVGLAETKETQYF.

This rearrangement joins TRBV6-2 or TRBV6-3 to TRBJ2-2, with a possible D match to TRBD2 (5 bases). Per the germline V gene, CDR1 is MNHEY and CDR2 is SVGEGT. V lost 6 bases and J lost 5, with 10 bases in between. This CDR3 has 13 amino acids. In DNA form, the CDR3 reads TGTGCCAGCAGCATAACTAGGACCGGGGAGCTGTTTTTT. It yields the protein CASSITRTGELFF.

As for this clone: This CDR3 is also generated by other DNA sequences in the sample. V and J are TRBV18 and TRBJ1-5; D gene uncertain. V lost 2 bases to trimming and J lost 2 bases, with 10 bases between them. This CDR3 comprises 15 residues. Germline CDR1 KGHSH, CDR2 LQKENI. This CDR3 is CASSPSAGGNQPQHF. The CDR3 bases are TGTGCCAGCTCACCATCGGCCGGAGGCAATCAGCCCCAGCATTTT.

J is TRBJ2-2 and V is TRBV5-1; TRBD1 agrees at 7 bases. Germline lookup yields CDR1 SGHRS and CDR2 YFSETQ. The junction had 8 bases not matched to a gene; V was cut back by 1 base and J by 2 bases. The CDR3 runs to 17 residues. The CDR3 reads CASSLSVGQSNTGELFF. The DNA for the CDR3 is TGCGCCAGCAGCTTGTCTGTGGGACAGAGTAACACCGGGGAGCTGTTTTTT.

The V call is TRBV5-1, the J call TRBJ2-1, with D possibly TRBD2 on 6 matching bases. V was shortened by 5 bases and J by 0 bases, with 15 bases between the two germline ends. The CDR3 consists of 16 residues. Germline V gene lookup returns CDR1 SGHRS and CDR2 YFSETQ. Here the CDR3 reads CASRSPEGGSYNEQFF. CDR3 coding DNA: TGCGCCAGCAGATCCCCCGAGGGAGGCTCCTACAATGAGCAGTTCTTC. Full variable domain (missing parts from reference TRBV5-1 and TRBJ2-1): KAGVTQTPRYLIKTRGQQVTLSCSPISGHRSVSWYQQTPGQGLQFLFEYFSETQRNKGNFPGRFSGRQFSNSRSEMNVSTLELGDSALYLCASRSPEGGSYNEQFFGPGTRLTVL.

The chain joins TRBV6-6 to TRBJ2-5; possible D gene TRBD2, 5 bases. Per germline, CDR1 MNHNY and CDR2 SVGAGI (reference sequence). The V end was cut by 3 bases, the J end by 1 base, with 9 bases between. CDR3 length: 14 residues. This CDR3 reads CASSYPGVQETQYF. For the CDR3, the DNA is TGTGCCAGCAGTTATCCCGGGGTCCAAGAGACCCAGTACTTC.

To note about this clone: Mismatch with germline at one junction end may stem from a read error. The chain links TRBV5-4 to TRBJ2-3, with 7 positions matching TRBD2. Germline CDR1 is SGHNT and CDR2 is YYREEE (reference sequence). The CDR3 has 14 amino acids. CDR3 sequence reads: CASNLGGRADTQYF. The CDR3 DNA reads TGTGCCAGCAACTTGGGAGGGAGGGCAGATACGCAGTATTTT. The full variable domain, rest sourced from reference TRBV5-4 and TRBJ2-3, is ETGVTQSPTHLIKTRGQQVTLRCSSQSGHNTVSWYQQALGQGPQFIFQYYREEENGRGNFPPRFSGLQFPNYSSELNVNALELDDSALYLCASNLGGRADTQYFGPGTRLTVL.

The chain links TRBV21-1 to TRBJ1-5; TRBD1 is taken as the D call from the table, unchecked against the DNA. TRBV21-1 is marked as a pseudogene. The CDR3 consists of 13 residues. Written as DNA, the CDR3 is TGTGCCAGCAGCAAAACAGGAGTTCAGCCCCAGCATTTT. This sequence encodes CASSKTGVQPQHF.

This clone was counted ten times or more. V and J are TRBV5-1 and TRBJ2-1; D unresolved. The germline V gene encodes CDR1 SGHRS and CDR2 YFSETQ. The CDR3 totals 14 residues. Trimming took off 4 bases at V and 7 bases at J, with 15 bases between the two ends. CDR3 nucleotides: TGCGCCAGCAGCCCGTCCCCTCGACAAAATGAGCAGTTCTTC. Residues: CASSPSPRQNEQFF.

This clone was observed a single time. J is TRBJ1-4 and V is TRBV27; TRBD1 might be the D (6 bases). Trimming shortened V by 4 bases and J by 8 bases, and 20 bases separated the two germline ends. CDR3 length: 16 residues. The germline V gene encodes CDR1 MNHEY and CDR2 SMNVEV (reference sequence). CDR3 in amino acids: CASSSVRDTAGEKLFF. CDR3 bases: TGTGCCAGCAGTTCGGTCCGGGACACTGCGGGCGAAAAACTGTTTTTT.

V and J are TRBV29-1 and TRBJ1-4; 8 bases agree with TRBD1. The CDR3 totals 16 residues. The germline V gene has CDR1 SQVTM and CDR2 ANQGSEA. V was clipped by 1 base and J by 0 bases; unmatched bases: 4. CDR3 DNA: TGCAGCGTTGAAGGGGCAGGGGGCGCAACTAATGAAAAACTGTTTTTT. The encoded protein is CSVEGAGGATNEKLFF. Combining the CDR3 with reference TRBV29-1 and TRBJ1-4 gives the whole variable domain SAVISQKPSRDICQRGTSLTIQCQVDSQVTMMFWYRQQPGQSLTLIATANQGSEATYESGFVIDKFPISRPNLTFSTLTVSNMSPEDSSIYLCSVEGAGGATNEKLFFGSGTQLSVL.

This clone was detected only once. The V and J genes are TRBV5-4 and TRBJ1-4; D call uncertain. CDR3 length equals 14 residues. The germline V gene encodes CDR1 SGHNT and CDR2 YYREEE (reference sequence). V dropped 0 bases and J dropped 2 bases, with 5 bases sitting between them. This chain's CDR3 is CASSLGGTNEKLFF. The CDR3 DNA reads as TGTGCCAGCAGCTTGGGAGGGACTAATGAAAAACTGTTTTTT.

This clone was found once. V usage is TRBV5-1 and J usage is TRBJ2-7; 10 bases match TRBD2. From germline, CDR1 is SGHRS and CDR2 YFSETQ. CDR3 size: 16 residues. V was pared by 6 bases and J by 2 bases, with 11 bases of the junction left unmatched. This CDR3 is CASTEYSSGGTYEQYF. DNA of the CDR3: TGCGCCAGCACCGAATACTCTAGCGGGGGTACCTACGAGCAGTACTTC.

This rearrangement joins TRBV6-2 or TRBV6-3 to TRBJ2-7, with TRBD1 matching 8 bases. The V segment lost 5 bases and the J segment 3 bases; nucleotides outside the gene matches: 3. The CDR3 sequence is 13 residues long. The germline V gene encodes CDR1 MNHEY and CDR2 SVGEGT. As DNA, the CDR3 is TGTGCCAGCAGTCTACAGGGGGGCTACGAGCAGTACTTC. This encodes CASSLQGGYEQYF.

The rearrangement links TRBV5-1 to TRBJ2-7, with 13 bases that match TRBD2. V was pared by 4 bases and J by 5 bases, with 3 bases of the junction left unmatched. This CDR3 is built from 14 residues. The germline CDR1 and CDR2 sequences are SGHRS and YFSETQ. CDR3 sequence: CASSAGLAGDEQYF. The CDR3 DNA is TGCGCCAGCAGCGCCGGACTAGCGGGAGACGAGCAGTACTTC.

The V and J genes are TRBV5-1 and TRBJ1-6, with TRBD1 matching over 9 bases. CDR3 length: 14 amino acids. The V gene end was trimmed by 5 bases and the J gene end by 10 bases; junction bases not matched to a gene: 7. Per germline, CDR1 SGHRS and CDR2 YFSETQ. This chain's CDR3 is CASRRDREESPLHF. The CDR3 nucleotides are TGCGCCAGCAGGAGGGACAGGGAAGAATCACCCCTCCACTTT.

The chain employs TRBV4-2 and TRBJ1-5, with D perhaps matching TRBD1 (5 bases). Germline loops: CDR1 LGHNA, CDR2 YNFKEQ. Trimming took 0 bases from V and 6 from J, leaving 15 bases between them. The CDR3 runs to 16 residues. CDR3 region: CASSQERFSGGQPQHF. The DNA for the CDR3 is TGTGCCAGCAGCCAAGAGAGGTTCAGCGGGGGTCAGCCCCAGCATTTT.

The J gene is TRBJ1-2, the V gene TRBV28, with 7 bases aligning to TRBD1. Germline V lookup: CDR1 MDHEN, CDR2 SYDVKM. This CDR3 region has 16 residues. V shed 6 bases, J shed 4 bases, and the junction held 14 bases outside the gene matches. CDR3 in amino acids: CASRPIKGAGIYGYTF. The CDR3 region has the DNA TGTGCCAGCAGGCCCATCAAGGGGGCAGGGATCTATGGCTACACCTTC.

This clone was detected once. The chain has TRBV27 and TRBJ1-6; 7 bases align to TRBD1. Per germline, CDR1 MNHEY and CDR2 SMNVEV (reference sequence). With 7 bases clipped from V and 9 bases from J, the junction kept 9 bases outside the gene matches. The length of the CDR3 is 14 residues. CDR3 residues: CASTLGAGGSPLHF. The CDR3 DNA is TGTGCCAGCACCCTCGGGGCAGGGGGTTCACCCCTCCACTTT.

The chain carries TRBV9 and TRBJ2-1; 12 bases agree with TRBD2. Losses at the gene ends were 4 bases for V and 2 bases for J; bases not matched to a gene: 4. The CDR3 contains 16 residues. The germline V gene has CDR1 SGDLS and CDR2 YYNGEE. DNA of the CDR3: TGTGCCAGCAGCCGGACTAGCGGGAAGGCCTACAATGAGCAGTTCTTC. Its translation is CASSRTSGKAYNEQFF.

This clone came up a few times. The chain carries TRBV28 and TRBJ1-5, with D perhaps matching TRBD1 (5 bases). Trimming cost V 5 bases and J 3 bases, with 17 bases left between them. The CDR3 contains 16 residues. Germline CDR1 and CDR2: MDHEN and SYDVKM. Here the CDR3 reads CASSHGTWRVNQPQHF. The CDR3 DNA reads as TGTGCCAGCAGTCACGGGACCTGGAGGGTCAATCAGCCCCAGCATTTT. Based on the CDR3 plus reference TRBV28 and TRBJ1-5, the full variable domain is DVKVTQSSRYLVKRTGEKVFLECVQDMDHENMFWYRQDPGLGLRLIYFSYDVKMKEKGDIPEGYSVSREKKERFSLILESASTNQTSMYLCASSHGTWRVNQPQHFGDGTRLSIL.

The chain couples TRBV14 to TRBJ2-3, with unresolved D. This CDR3 is built from 13 residues. Trimming took off 2 bases at V and 3 bases at J, with 6 bases between the two ends. CDR1 SGHDN and CDR2 FVKESK come from the germline V gene. CDR3 nucleotides: TGTGCCAGCAGCCAAAGACTGACAGATACGCAGTATTTT. This translates into CASSQRLTDTQYF.

The V and J genes are TRBV6-1 and TRBJ1-5; possible D gene TRBD1, 5 bases. The germline V gene encodes CDR1 MNHNS and CDR2 SASEGT. The CDR3 runs to 17 residues. V lost 2 bases and J 1 base, leaving 15 bases between the germline ends. CDR3 nucleotide sequence: TGTGCCAGCAGTGAAAGTTGGGGGGGAGGAAGCAATCAGCCCCAGCATTTT. It yields the protein CASSESWGGGSNQPQHF.